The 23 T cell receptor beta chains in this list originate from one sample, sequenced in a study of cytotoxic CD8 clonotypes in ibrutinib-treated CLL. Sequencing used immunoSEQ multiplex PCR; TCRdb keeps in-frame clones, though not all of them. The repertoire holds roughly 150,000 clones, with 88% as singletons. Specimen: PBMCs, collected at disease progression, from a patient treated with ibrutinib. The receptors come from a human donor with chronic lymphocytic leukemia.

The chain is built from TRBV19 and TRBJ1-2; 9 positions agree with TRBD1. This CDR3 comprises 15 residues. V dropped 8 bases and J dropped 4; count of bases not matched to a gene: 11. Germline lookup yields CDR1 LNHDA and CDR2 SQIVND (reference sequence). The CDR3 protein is CASSKGQGIFYGYTF. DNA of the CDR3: TGTGCCAGTTCTAAGGGACAGGGAATTTTCTATGGCTACACCTTC.

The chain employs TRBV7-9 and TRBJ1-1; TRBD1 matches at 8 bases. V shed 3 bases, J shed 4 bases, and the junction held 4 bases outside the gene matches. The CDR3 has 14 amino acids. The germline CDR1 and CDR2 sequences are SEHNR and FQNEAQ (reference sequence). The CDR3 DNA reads TGTGCCAGCAGCTTGGACAGGGTCGTCACTGAAGCTTTCTTT. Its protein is CASSLDRVVTEAFF.

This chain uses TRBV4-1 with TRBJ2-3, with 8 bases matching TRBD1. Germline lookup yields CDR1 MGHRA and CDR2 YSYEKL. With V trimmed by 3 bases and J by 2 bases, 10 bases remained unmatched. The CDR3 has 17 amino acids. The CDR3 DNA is TGCGCCAGCAGCCATTTACGGACAGGGTTGCCCACAGATACGCAGTATTTT. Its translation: CASSHLRTGLPTDTQYF.

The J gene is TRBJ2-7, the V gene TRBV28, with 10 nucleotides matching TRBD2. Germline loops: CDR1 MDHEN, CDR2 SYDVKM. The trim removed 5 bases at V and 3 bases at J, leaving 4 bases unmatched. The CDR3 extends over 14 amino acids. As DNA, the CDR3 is TGTGCCAGCAGTCTAGCGGGAGAGAGCTACGAGCAGTACTTC. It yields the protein CASSLAGESYEQYF.

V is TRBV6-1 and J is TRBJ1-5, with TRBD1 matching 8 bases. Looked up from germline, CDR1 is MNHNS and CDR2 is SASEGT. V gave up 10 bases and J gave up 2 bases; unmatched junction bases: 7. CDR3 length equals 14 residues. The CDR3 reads CAITPGQGNQPQHF. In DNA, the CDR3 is TGTGCCATTACGCCGGGACAGGGCAATCAGCCCCAGCATTTT.

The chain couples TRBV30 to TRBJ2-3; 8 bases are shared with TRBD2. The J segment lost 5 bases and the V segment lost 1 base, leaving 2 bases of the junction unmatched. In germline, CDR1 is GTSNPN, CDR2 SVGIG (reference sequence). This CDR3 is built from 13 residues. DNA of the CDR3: TGTGCCTGGAGTGGACTAGCGTTAGATACGCAGTATTTT. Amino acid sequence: CAWSGLALDTQYF. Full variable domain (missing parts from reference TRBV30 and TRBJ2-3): SQTIHQWPATLVQPVGSPLSLECTVEGTSNPNLYWYRQAAGRGLQLLFYSVGIGQISSEVPQNLSASRPQDRQFILSSKKLLLSDSGFYLCAWSGLALDTQYFGPGTRLTVL.

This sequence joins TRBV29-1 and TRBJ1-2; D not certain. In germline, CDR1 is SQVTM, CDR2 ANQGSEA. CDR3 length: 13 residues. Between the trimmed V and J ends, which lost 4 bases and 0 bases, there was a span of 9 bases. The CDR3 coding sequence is TGCAGCGTTGTATGGACGACTAACTATGGCTACACCTTC. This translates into CSVVWTTNYGYTF.

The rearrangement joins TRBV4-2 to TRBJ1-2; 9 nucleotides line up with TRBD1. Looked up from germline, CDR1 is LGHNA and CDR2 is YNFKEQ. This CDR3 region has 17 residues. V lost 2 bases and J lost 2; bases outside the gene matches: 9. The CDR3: CASSQSSTGGKNYGYTF. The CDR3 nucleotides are TGTGCCAGCAGCCAATCCTCGACAGGGGGAAAAAACTATGGCTACACCTTC.

Here the CDR3 reads CAWRVRPYEQYF. In DNA, the CDR3 is TGTGCCTGGAGGGTTAGACCCTACGAGCAGTACTTC. The chain joins TRBV30 to TRBJ2-7; D gene uncertain. There are 12 residues in the CDR3. Per germline, CDR1 GTSNPN and CDR2 SVGIG (reference sequence). The V end was cut by 3 bases, the J end by 2 bases, with 8 bases between. The full variable domain, its missing parts supplied by reference TRBV30 and TRBJ2-7, is SQTIHQWPATLVQPVGSPLSLECTVEGTSNPNLYWYRQAAGRGLQLLFYSVGIGQISSEVPQNLSASRPQDRQFILSSKKLLLSDSGFYLCAWRVRPYEQYFGPGTRLTVT.

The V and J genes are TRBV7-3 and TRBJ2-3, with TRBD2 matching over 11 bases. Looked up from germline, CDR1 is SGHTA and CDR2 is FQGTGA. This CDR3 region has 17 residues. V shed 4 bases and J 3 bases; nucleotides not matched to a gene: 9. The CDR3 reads CASSSRIAGGPTDTQYF. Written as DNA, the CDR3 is TGTGCCAGCAGCTCACGTATAGCGGGAGGGCCGACAGATACGCAGTATTTT.

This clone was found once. The CDR3 protein is CASSPTGLGSLVEQYF. The DNA for the CDR3 is TGTGCCAGCAGCCCGACGGGACTCGGCTCCTTAGTGGAGCAGTACTTC. V gene TRBV28 combines with J gene TRBJ2-7; a weak D match, TRBD2 (6 bases). Looked up from germline, CDR1 is MDHEN and CDR2 is SYDVKM. V was shortened by 6 bases and J by 7 bases, with 25 bases between the two germline ends. This CDR3 region has 16 residues.

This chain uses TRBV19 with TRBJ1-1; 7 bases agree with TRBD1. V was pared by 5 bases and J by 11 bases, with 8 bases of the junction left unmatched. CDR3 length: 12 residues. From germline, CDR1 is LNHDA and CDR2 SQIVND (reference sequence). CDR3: CASSVRQGGAFF. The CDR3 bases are TGTGCCAGTAGTGTCAGACAGGGTGGCGCTTTCTTT.

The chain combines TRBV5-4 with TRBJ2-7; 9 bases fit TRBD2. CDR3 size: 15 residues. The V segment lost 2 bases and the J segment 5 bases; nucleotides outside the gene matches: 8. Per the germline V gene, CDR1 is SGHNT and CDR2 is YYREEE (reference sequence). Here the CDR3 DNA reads TGTGCCAGCAGCTTCGTAGCGGGAGTTTTCGACGAGCAGTACTTC. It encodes CASSFVAGVFDEQYF.

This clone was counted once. The CDR3 reads CASSPQKGVYSGNTIYF. The CDR3 region has the DNA TGTGCCAGCAGCCCCCAAAAGGGAGTTTACTCTGGAAACACCATATATTTT. The rearrangement uses TRBV7-2 and TRBJ1-3, with D uncertain. The V gene's germline CDR1 is SGHTA and CDR2 FQGNSA. Trimming left V 5 bases short and J 0 bases short, with 17 bases between. CDR3 length: 17 residues.

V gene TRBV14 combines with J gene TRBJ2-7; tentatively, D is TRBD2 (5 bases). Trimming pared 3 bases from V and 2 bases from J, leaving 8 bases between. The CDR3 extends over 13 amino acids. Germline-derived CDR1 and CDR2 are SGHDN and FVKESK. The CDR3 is CASSHWRTYEQYF. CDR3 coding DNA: TGTGCCAGCAGCCACTGGAGGACCTACGAGCAGTACTTC.

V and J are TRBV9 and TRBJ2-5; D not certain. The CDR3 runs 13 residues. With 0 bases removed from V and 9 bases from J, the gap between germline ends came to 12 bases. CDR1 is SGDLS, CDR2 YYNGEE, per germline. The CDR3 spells CASSVEVFKAQYF. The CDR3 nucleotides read TGTGCCAGCAGCGTAGAAGTGTTTAAGGCCCAGTACTTC.

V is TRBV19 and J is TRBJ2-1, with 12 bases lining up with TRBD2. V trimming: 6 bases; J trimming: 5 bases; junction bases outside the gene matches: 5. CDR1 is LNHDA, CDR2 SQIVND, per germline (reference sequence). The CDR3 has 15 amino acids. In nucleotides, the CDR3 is TGTGCCAGTAGACGTCTAGCGGGAGGGGACAATGAGCAGTTCTTC. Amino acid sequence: CASRRLAGGDNEQFF.

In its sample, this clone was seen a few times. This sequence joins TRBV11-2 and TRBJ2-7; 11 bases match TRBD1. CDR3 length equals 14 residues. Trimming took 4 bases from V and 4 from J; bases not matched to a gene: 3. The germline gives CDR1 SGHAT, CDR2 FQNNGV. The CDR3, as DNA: TGTGCCAGCAGCTCGGACAGGGGGCTATACGAGCAGTACTTC. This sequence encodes CASSSDRGLYEQYF.

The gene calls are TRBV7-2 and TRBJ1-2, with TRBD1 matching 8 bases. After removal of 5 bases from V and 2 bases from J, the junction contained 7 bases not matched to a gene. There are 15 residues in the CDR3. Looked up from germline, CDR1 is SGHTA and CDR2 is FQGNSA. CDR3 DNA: TGTGCCAGCAGCACTGGGGACAGGAAGAACTATGGCTACACCTTC. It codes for CASSTGDRKNYGYTF.

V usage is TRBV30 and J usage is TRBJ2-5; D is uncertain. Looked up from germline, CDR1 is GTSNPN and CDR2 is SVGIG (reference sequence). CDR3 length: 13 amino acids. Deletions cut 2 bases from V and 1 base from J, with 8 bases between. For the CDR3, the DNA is TGTGCCTGGAGTTGGAGTATCCAAGAGACCCAGTACTTC. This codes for CAWSWSIQETQYF.

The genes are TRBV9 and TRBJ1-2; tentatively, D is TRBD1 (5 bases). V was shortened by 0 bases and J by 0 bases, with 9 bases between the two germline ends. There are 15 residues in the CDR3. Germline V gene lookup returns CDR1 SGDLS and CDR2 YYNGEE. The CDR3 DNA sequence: TGTGCCAGCAGCGTAGGGGGCAGGACTAACTATGGCTACACCTTC. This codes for CASSVGGRTNYGYTF.

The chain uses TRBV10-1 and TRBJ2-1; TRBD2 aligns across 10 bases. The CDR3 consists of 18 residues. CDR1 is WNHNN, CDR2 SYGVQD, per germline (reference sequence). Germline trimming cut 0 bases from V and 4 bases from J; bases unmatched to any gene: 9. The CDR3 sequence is CASSESPLLAGTYNEQFF. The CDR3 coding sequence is TGCGCCAGCAGTGAGTCTCCCTTACTAGCGGGGACATACAATGAGCAGTTCTTC.

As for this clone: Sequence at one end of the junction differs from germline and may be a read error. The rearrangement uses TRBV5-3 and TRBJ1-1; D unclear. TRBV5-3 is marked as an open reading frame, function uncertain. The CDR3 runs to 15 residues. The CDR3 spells CASSLAGSLNTEAFF. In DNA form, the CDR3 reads TGTGCCAGCAGCTTGGCCGGGTCGTTGAACACTGAAGCTTTCTTT.